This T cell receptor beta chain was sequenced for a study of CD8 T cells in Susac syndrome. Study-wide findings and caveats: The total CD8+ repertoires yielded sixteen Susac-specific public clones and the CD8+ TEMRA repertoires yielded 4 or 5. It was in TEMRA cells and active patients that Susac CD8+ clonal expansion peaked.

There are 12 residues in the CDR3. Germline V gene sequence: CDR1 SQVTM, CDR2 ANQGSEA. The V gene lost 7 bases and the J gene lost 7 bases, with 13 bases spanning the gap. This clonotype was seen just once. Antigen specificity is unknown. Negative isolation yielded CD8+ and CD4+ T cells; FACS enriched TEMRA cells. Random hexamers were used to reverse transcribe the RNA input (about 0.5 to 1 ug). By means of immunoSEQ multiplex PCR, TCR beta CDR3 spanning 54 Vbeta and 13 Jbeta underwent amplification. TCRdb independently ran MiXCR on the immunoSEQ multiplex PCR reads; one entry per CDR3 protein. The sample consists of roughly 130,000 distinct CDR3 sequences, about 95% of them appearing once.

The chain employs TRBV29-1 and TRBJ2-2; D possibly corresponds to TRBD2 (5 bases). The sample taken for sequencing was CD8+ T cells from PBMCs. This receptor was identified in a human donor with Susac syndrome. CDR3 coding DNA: TGCAGCGCCGCCGAGGGTGGCGGGGAGCTGTTTTTT. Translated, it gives CSAAEGGGELFF.